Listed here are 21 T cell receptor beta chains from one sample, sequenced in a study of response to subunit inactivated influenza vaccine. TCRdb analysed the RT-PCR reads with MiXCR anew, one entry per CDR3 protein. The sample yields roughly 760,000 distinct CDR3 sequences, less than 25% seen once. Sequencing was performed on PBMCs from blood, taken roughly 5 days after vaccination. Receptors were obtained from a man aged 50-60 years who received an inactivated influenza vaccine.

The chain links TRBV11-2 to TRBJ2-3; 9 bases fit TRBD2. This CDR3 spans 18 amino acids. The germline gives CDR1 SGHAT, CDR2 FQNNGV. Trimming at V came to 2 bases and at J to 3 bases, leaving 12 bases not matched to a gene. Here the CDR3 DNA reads TGTGCCAGCAGCTTAAGATGGACAGCGGGAGGCGGTACAGATACGCAGTATTTT. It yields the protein CASSLRWTAGGGTDTQYF.

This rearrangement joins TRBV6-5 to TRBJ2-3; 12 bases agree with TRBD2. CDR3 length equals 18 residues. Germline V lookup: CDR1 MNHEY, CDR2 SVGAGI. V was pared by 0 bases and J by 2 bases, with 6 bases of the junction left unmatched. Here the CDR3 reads CASSYSTGLAGNTDTQYF. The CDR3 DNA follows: TGTGCCAGCAGTTACTCAACCGGACTAGCGGGGAACACAGATACGCAGTATTTT.

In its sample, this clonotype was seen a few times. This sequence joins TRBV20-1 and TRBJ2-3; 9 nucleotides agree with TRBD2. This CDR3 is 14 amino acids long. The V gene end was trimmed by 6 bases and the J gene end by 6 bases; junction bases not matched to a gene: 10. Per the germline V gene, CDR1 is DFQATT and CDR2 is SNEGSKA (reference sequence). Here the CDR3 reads CSAVVGGGGDTQYF. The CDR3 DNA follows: TGCAGTGCCGTGGTTGGCGGGGGGGGTGATACGCAGTATTTT.

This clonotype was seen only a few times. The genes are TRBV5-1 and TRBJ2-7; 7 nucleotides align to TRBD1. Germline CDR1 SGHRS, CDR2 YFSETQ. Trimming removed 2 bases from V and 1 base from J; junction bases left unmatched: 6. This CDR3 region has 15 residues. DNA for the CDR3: TGCGCCAGCAGCTTTACCGGGACAGATTCCTACGAGCAGTACTTC. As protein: CASSFTGTDSYEQYF.

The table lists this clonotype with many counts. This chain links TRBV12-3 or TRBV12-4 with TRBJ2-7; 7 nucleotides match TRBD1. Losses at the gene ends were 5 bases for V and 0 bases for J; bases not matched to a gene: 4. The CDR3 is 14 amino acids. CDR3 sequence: CASSLGTVSYEQYF. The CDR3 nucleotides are TGTGCCAGCAGTCTCGGGACAGTCTCCTACGAGCAGTACTTC.

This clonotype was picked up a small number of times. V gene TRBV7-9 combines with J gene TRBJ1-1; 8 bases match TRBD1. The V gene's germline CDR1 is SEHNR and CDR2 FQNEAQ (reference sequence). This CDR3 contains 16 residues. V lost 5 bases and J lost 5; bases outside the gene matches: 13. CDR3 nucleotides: TGTGCCAGCAGCGGGTGGACAGGGAGGGAGGGAACTGAAGCTTTCTTT. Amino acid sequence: CASSGWTGREGTEAFF.

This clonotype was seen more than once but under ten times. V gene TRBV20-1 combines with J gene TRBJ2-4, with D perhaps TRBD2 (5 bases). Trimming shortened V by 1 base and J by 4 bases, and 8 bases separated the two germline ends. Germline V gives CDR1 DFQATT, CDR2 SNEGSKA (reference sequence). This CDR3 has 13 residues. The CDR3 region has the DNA TGCAGTGCTAGAGGGGAGCTAAAAAACATTCAGTACTTC. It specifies CSARGELKNIQYF.

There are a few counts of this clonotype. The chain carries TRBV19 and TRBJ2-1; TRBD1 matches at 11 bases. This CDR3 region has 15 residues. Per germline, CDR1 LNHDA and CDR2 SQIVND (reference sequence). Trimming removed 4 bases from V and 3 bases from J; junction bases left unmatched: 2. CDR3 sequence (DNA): TGTGCCAGTAGTACCGGGACAGGGGGCTACAATGAGCAGTTCTTC. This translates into CASSTGTGGYNEQFF.

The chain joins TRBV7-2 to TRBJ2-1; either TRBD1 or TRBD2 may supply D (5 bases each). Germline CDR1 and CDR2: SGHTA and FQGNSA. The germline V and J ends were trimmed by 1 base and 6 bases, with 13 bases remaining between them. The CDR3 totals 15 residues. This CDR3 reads CASSLVGTQGNEQFF. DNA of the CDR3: TGTGCCAGCAGCTTAGTGGGGACCCAAGGCAATGAGCAGTTCTTC.

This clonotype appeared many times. Here the CDR3 reads CSARGRILNTEAFF. CDR3 bases: TGCAGTGCTAGAGGGCGGATTCTGAACACTGAAGCTTTCTTT. The rearrangement joins TRBV20-1 to TRBJ1-1; D gene uncertain. The germline gives CDR1 DFQATT, CDR2 SNEGSKA (reference sequence). The length of the CDR3 is 14 residues. The V end lost 1 base, the J end lost 0 bases, and 9 bases lay between the germline ends.

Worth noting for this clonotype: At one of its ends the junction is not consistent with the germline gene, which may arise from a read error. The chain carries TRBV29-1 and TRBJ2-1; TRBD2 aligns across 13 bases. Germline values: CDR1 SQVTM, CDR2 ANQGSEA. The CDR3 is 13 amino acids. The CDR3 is CSIEGLAGQAASF. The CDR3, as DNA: TGCAGCATCGAGGGACTAGCGGGACAAGCTGCTTCCTTC.

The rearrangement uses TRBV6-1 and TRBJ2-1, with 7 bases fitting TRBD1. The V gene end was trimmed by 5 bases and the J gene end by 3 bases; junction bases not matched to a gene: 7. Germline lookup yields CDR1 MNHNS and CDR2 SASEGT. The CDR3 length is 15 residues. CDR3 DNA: TGTGCCAGCAGTCAACCGGGACAGAGCTACAATGAGCAGTTCTTC. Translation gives CASSQPGQSYNEQFF.

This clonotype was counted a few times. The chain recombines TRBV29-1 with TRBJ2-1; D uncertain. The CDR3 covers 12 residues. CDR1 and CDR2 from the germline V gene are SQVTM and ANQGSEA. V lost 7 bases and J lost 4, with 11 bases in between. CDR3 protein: CSAGWQYNEQFF. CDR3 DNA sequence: TGCAGCGCCGGGTGGCAGTACAATGAGCAGTTCTTC.

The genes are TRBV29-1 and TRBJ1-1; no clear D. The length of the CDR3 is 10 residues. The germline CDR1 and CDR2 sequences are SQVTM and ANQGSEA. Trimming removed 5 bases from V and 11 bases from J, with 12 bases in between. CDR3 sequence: CSVRRGRAFF. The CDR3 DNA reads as TGCAGCGTTCGGCGGGGTCGCGCTTTCTTT. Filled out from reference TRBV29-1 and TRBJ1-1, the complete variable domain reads SAVISQKPSRDICQRGTSLTIQCQVDSQVTMMFWYRQQPGQSLTLIATANQGSEATYESGFVIDKFPISRPNLTFSTLTVSNMSPEDSSIYLCSVRRGRAFFGQGTRLTVV.

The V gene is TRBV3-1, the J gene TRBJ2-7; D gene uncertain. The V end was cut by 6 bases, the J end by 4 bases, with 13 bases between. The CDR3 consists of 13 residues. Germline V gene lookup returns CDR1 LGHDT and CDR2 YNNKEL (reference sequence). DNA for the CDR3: TGTGCCAGCAGTCCTCACGACCGATACGAGCAGTACTTC. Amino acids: CASSPHDRYEQYF.

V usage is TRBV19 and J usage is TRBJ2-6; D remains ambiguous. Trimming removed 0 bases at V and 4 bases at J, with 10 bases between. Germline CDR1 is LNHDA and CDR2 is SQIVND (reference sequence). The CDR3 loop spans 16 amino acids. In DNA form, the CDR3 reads TGTGCCAGTAGTATAGATTACAGATTCGGGGCCAACGTCCTGACTTTC. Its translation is CASSIDYRFGANVLTF.

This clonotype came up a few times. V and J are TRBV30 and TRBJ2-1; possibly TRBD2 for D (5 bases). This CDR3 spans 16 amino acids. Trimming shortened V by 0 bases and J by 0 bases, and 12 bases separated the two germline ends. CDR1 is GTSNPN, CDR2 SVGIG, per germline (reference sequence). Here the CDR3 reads CAWSVSGLSSYNEQFF. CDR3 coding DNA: TGTGCCTGGAGTGTAAGCGGACTGAGCTCCTACAATGAGCAGTTCTTC.

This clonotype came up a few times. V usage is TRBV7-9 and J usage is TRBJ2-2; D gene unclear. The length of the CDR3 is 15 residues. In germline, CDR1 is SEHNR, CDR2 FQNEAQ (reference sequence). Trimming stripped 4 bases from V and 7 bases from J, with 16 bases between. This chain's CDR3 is CASSSPLSIIGELFF. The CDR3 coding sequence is TGTGCCAGCAGCTCACCCCTCTCGATAATCGGGGAGCTGTTTTTT. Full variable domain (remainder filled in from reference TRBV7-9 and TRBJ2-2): DTGVSQNPRHKITKRGQNVTFRCDPISEHNRLYWYRQTLGQGPEFLTYFQNEAQLEKSRLLSDRFSAERPKGSFSTLEIQRTEQGDSAMYLCASSSPLSIIGELFFGEGSRLTVL.

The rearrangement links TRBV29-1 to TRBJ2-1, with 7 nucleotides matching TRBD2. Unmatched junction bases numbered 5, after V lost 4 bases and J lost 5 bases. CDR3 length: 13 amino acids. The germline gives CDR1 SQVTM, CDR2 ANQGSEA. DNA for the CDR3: TGCAGCGTTGGTCTAGCGGTTAACAATGAGCAGTTCTTC. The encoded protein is CSVGLAVNNEQFF.

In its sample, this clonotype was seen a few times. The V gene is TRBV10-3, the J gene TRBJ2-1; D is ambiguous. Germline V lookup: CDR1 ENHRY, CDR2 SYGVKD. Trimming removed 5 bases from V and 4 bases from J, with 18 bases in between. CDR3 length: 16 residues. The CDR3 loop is CAISNGIKITYNEQFF. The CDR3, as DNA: TGTGCCATCAGTAATGGGATCAAAATAACGTACAATGAGCAGTTCTTC.

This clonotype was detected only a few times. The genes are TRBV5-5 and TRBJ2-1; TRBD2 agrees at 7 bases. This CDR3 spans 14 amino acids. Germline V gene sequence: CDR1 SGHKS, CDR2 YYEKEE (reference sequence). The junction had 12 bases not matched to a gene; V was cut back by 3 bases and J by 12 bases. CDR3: CASSSIGLEIMQFF. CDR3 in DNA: TGTGCCAGCAGCTCTATCGGACTAGAAATAATGCAGTTCTTC.